The rows below give T cell receptor beta chains drawn from one sample of a study of blood T cell repertoires in COVID-19. Clones were sequenced by immunoSEQ multiplex PCR, and TCRdb holds only the in-frame ones, with some missing. The repertoire holds approximately 300,000 clones, with roughly 90% as singletons. Sequenced: PBMCs or T cells enriched from blood (not recorded which). These receptors all come from a woman in her twenties or thirties who had recovered from COVID-19. The CDR3 runs from the conserved cysteine through the conserved F or W. D genes are given only for firm matches. Clone size is shown for a subset of rows, as once, few, many or a class of expanded clone.

D	V	J	size	CDR3	DNA
.	TRBV4-2	TRBJ1-2	.	CASSQASGLNGYTF	TGTGCCAGCAGCCAAGCAAGTGGCCTCAATGGCTACACCTTC
TRBD1	TRBV3-1/TRBV3-2	TRBJ2-1	.	CASSLGRGTEDNEQFF	TGTGCCAGCAGCCTAGGGAGAGGGACAGAAGACAATGAGCAGTTCTTC
.	TRBV28	TRBJ1-5	.	CASSGPTASNQPQHF	TGTGCCAGCAGCGGACCGACAGCCAGCAATCAGCCCCAGCATTTT
TRBD2	TRBV5-1	TRBJ2-7	.	CASSLGTSGYEQYF	TGCGCCAGCAGCCTCGGGACTAGCGGCTACGAGCAGTACTTC
.	TRBV6-2/TRBV6-3	TRBJ1-1	few	CASSYRAQGNTEAFF	TGTGCCAGCAGTTACCGTGCACAGGGGAACACTGAAGCTTTCTTT
.	TRBV5-4	TRBJ2-2	.	CASSTTGRQAGELFF	TGTGCCAGCAGCACGACAGGTCGTCAGGCCGGGGAGCTGTTTTTT
.	TRBV28	TRBJ1-5	.	CASSFNTHRLPQHF	TGTGCCAGCAGTTTTAACACCCATCGACTTCCCCAGCATTTT
.	TRBV18	TRBJ1-5	.	CASSPSQNQPQHF	TGTGCCAGCTCACCATCGCAGAATCAGCCCCAGCATTTT
TRBD1	TRBV7-3	TRBJ2-1	.	CASSSGQGGDEQFF	TGTGCCAGCAGCTCCGGACAGGGTGGGGATGAGCAGTTCTTC
.	TRBV24-1	TRBJ2-5	.	CATSDPTGNQETQYF	TGTGCCACCAGTGACCCTACAGGAAATCAAGAGACCCAGTACTTC
.	TRBV6-5	TRBJ1-1	.	CASSYSAGAKAFF	TGTGCCAGCAGTTACTCTGCAGGGGCCAAGGCTTTCTTT
.	TRBV12-3/TRBV12-4	TRBJ1-1	once	CASSFRGNTEAFF	TGTGCCAGCAGTTTTAGGGGGAACACTGAAGCTTTCTTT
TRBD1	TRBV11-2	TRBJ2-7	.	CASSPLGTGPYEQYF	TGTGCCAGCAGCCCCCTCGGGACAGGTCCCTACGAGCAGTACTTC
.	TRBV5-1	TRBJ2-1	.	CASSLPKEVNEQFF	TGCGCCAGCAGCCTCCCTAAAGAGGTGAATGAGCAGTTCTTC
TRBD2	TRBV10-3	TRBJ2-1	.	CATMTSGGANNEQFF	TGTGCCACAATGACTAGCGGGGGGGCCAACAATGAGCAGTTCTTC
.	TRBV7-2	TRBJ1-2	.	CASTGDRQYGYTF	TGTGCCAGCACCGGAGACAGGCAATATGGCTACACCTTC
TRBD1	TRBV6-1	TRBJ1-1	.	CASSDNRGGGGDTEAFF	TGTGCCAGCAGTGATAACAGGGGGGGTGGAGGGGACACTGAAGCTTTCTTT
.	TRBV28	TRBJ1-2	.	CASSSGGLSEGYTF	TGTGCCAGCAGTTCTGGGGGACTGTCGGAGGGCTACACCTTC
TRBD2	TRBV2	TRBJ2-1	.	CASSETSIYNEQFF	TGTGCCAGCAGTGAGACTAGCATCTACAATGAGCAGTTCTTC
.	TRBV7-2	TRBJ1-3	.	CASSLDRSGNTIYF	TGTGCCAGCAGCCTAGACAGGTCTGGAAACACCATATATTTT
TRBD1	TRBV19	TRBJ1-1	.	CASRTRGDLMNTEAFF	TGTGCCAGTAGAACCAGGGGGGATTTGATGAACACTGAAGCTTTCTTT
.	TRBV29-1	TRBJ2-5	.	CSVEGRVETQYF	TGCAGCGTTGAAGGGAGGGTAGAGACCCAGTACTTC
.	TRBV11-3	TRBJ2-7	.	CASSFGSPYEQYF	TGTGCCAGCAGCTTTGGCTCTCCCTACGAGCAGTACTTC
.	TRBV9	TRBJ1-6	.	CASSPSIGQNNSPLHF	TGTGCCAGCAGCCCTTCGATAGGACAGAATAATTCACCCCTCCACTTT
TRBD1	TRBV10-3	TRBJ1-2	.	CAIRRQGANYGYTF	TGTGCCATCAGGAGACAGGGTGCTAACTATGGCTACACCTTC
.	TRBV5-5	TRBJ1-1	.	CASSWKGSRGDTEAFF	TGTGCCAGCAGCTGGAAGGGAAGTAGGGGCGACACTGAAGCTTTCTTT
.	TRBV19	TRBJ2-5	.	CASSTIGDSQETQYF	TGTGCCAGTAGTACAATAGGAGACAGCCAAGAGACCCAGTACTTC
TRBD1	TRBV2	TRBJ2-7	.	CASRPGTGGFEQYF	TGTGCCAGCAGGCCAGGGACAGGGGGATTCGAGCAGTACTTC
TRBD1	TRBV4-3	TRBJ1-2	.	CASSQEVPGQYVYGYTF	TGCGCCAGCAGCCAAGAGGTGCCGGGACAGTATGTGTATGGCTACACCTTC
TRBD2	TRBV28	TRBJ2-1	.	CASSRGENEQFF	TGTGCCAGCAGCCGGGGGGAGAACGAGCAGTTCTTC
.	TRBV27	TRBJ1-1	.	CASHGEYSREAFF	TGTGCCAGCCATGGGGAGTACTCTCGCGAAGCTTTCTTT
TRBD1	TRBV19	TRBJ1-2	.	CASSIIGQGFNGYTF	TGTGCCAGTAGTATTATTGGACAGGGATTTAATGGCTACACCTTC
.	TRBV12-3/TRBV12-4	TRBJ1-6	.	CASSLSNSPLHF	TGTGCCAGCAGTTTATCGAATTCACCCCTCCACTTT
TRBD1	TRBV19	TRBJ1-5	few	CASSQGEDQPQHF	TGTGCCAGTAGTCAGGGGGAAGATCAGCCCCAGCATTTT
.	TRBV4-3	TRBJ1-4	.	CASSQEGSGGVEKLFF	TGCGCCAGCAGCCAAGAAGGGTCGGGGGGAGTTGAAAAACTGTTTTTT
TRBD1	TRBV4-1	TRBJ1-2	.	CASSQGQGAIFGYTF	TGCGCCAGCAGCCAAGGACAGGGGGCTATTTTTGGCTACACCTTC
.	TRBV27	TRBJ2-7	.	CASSSLTVDYEQYF	TGTGCCAGCAGTTCCCTGACAGTAGACTACGAGCAGTACTTC
TRBD1	TRBV19	TRBJ1-2	.	CASRPLTGEYYGYTF	TGTGCCAGTAGACCACTCACAGGGGAATACTATGGCTACACCTTC
TRBD1	TRBV28	TRBJ1-3	.	CASSSPGRDSGNTIYF	TGTGCCAGCAGTTCACCCGGAAGGGACAGTGGAAACACCATATATTTT
.	TRBV28	TRBJ1-1	.	CASRPETDDTEAFF	TGTGCCAGCAGACCTGAGACAGACGACACTGAAGCTTTCTTT
TRBD2	TRBV7-2	TRBJ2-2	.	CASSSPAGGVTGELFF	TGTGCCAGCAGCTCGCCAGCGGGAGGGGTCACCGGGGAGCTGTTTTTT
.	TRBV6-2/TRBV6-3	TRBJ1-1	few	CASSSRENTEAFF	TGTGCCAGCAGTTCCCGGGAGAACACTGAAGCTTTCTTT
.	TRBV7-2	TRBJ2-1	.	CASSPSLRALGNEQFF	TGTGCCAGCAGCCCTTCATTGAGGGCACTAGGAAATGAGCAGTTCTTC
TRBD2	TRBV7-3	TRBJ2-1	.	CASSSDPGTTYNEQFF	TGTGCCAGCAGCTCGGACCCCGGGACTACCTACAATGAGCAGTTCTTC
.	TRBV7-9	TRBJ1-4	.	CASSPPYRVGREKLFF	TGTGCCAGCAGCCCCCCCTACAGGGTGGGGCGCGAAAAACTGTTTTTT
.	TRBV7-3	TRBJ2-7	.	CASSSNPGGEQYF	TGTGCCAGCAGCTCCAACCCAGGTGGAGAGCAGTACTTC
.	TRBV18	TRBJ1-1	.	CASSREQGRVNTEAFF	TGTGCCAGCTCACGCGAGCAGGGCAGGGTGAACACTGAAGCTTTCTTT